These 20 T cell receptor beta chains were sequenced from one sample in a study of identical twins. TCRdb called the 5' RACE reads again in MiXCR, with one record for every CDR3 protein. Found here are 250,000 to 350,000 distinct CDR3 sequences, about 8% of them singletons; the top ten hold around 2.1%. These data are also associated with another study on yellow fever vaccine responses in identical twins.

The specimen sequenced was memory (CD45RO+) T cells sorted from blood. All receptors come from a woman aged 18-29 years in good health.

This clonotype was picked up many times. The chain is built from TRBV20-1 and TRBJ1-2; weak D call: TRBD1 (5 bases). Germline values: CDR1 DFQATT, CDR2 SNEGSKA (reference sequence). The CDR3 contains 12 residues. The V and J ends lost 4 bases and 2 bases respectively, with 8 bases between them. The CDR3 sequence is CSANRQNYGYTF. The CDR3 nucleotides are TGCAGTGCTAATAGACAGAACTATGGCTACACCTTC.

The rearrangement uses TRBV6-5 and TRBJ1-1, with D possibly being TRBD1 (5 bases). This CDR3 has 15 amino acids. Germline V gives CDR1 MNHEY, CDR2 SVGAGI. The V gene lost 2 bases and the J gene lost 3 bases, with 13 bases spanning the gap. The CDR3 here is CASSYGPQGYTEAFF. The CDR3 DNA sequence: TGTGCCAGCAGTTACGGGCCCCAGGGTTACACTGAAGCTTTCTTT.

The gene calls are TRBV6-1 and TRBJ2-7, with 8 bases aligning to TRBD1. The V gene's germline CDR1 is MNHNS and CDR2 SASEGT. V trimming: 3 bases; J trimming: 3 bases; junction bases outside the gene matches: 7. This CDR3 is built from 15 residues. DNA for the CDR3: TGTGCCAGCAGTGACCCTCCCGGGACAGGCTACGAGCAGTACGTC. Amino acid sequence: CASSDPPGTGYEQYV.

The genes are TRBV20-1 and TRBJ2-1, with TRBD2 identical over 10 bases. V shed 0 bases, J shed 2 bases, and the junction held 7 bases outside the gene matches. Germline V gene sequence: CDR1 DFQATT, CDR2 SNEGSKA (reference sequence). CDR3 length equals 17 residues. Here the CDR3 reads CSARDRTSGRTYNEQFF. The CDR3 DNA is TGCAGTGCTAGAGATCGGACTAGCGGACGGACCTACAATGAGCAGTTCTTC.

This clonotype has more than one count but fewer than ten. The V and J genes are TRBV5-1 and TRBJ2-1, with D perhaps TRBD2 (5 bases). V was trimmed by 0 bases and J by 7 bases, leaving 11 bases between them. This CDR3 has 14 residues. Germline values: CDR1 SGHRS, CDR2 YFSETQ. The DNA for the CDR3 is TGCGCCAGCAGCTTGGGAGGCGGGTTGAATGAGCAGTTCTTC. It codes for CASSLGGGLNEQFF.

This clonotype was observed a few times. The genes are TRBV25-1 and TRBJ1-2, with D possibly being TRBD1 (5 bases). The CDR3 is 14 residues long. Germline-derived CDR1 and CDR2 are MGHDK and SYGVNS. The ends were cut back, 6 bases at V and 8 bases at J, with 19 bases in the middle. The CDR3 loop is CASSAGVGGRGYTF. The CDR3 nucleotides read TGTGCCAGCAGCGCCGGGGTCGGGGGTAGAGGCTACACCTTC.

The chain couples TRBV7-2 to TRBJ2-2; D gene unclear. The V and J ends lost 1 base and 3 bases respectively, with 9 bases between them. Germline CDR1 is SGHTA and CDR2 is FQGNSA. This CDR3 comprises 15 residues. In nucleotides, the CDR3 is TGTGCCAGCAGCTTAGTCGGGTCGGACACCGGGGAGCTGTTTTTT. Amino acid sequence: CASSLVGSDTGELFF.

The chain has TRBV6-1 and TRBJ2-2; D is uncertain. In germline, CDR1 is MNHNS, CDR2 SASEGT. V was cut by 1 base and J by 11 bases, with 14 bases left in between. The CDR3 length is 14 residues. The CDR3 here is CASSEGAKPGELFF. CDR3 DNA sequence: TGTGCCAGCAGTGAAGGAGCAAAACCTGGAGAGCTGTTTTTT.

V usage is TRBV14 and J usage is TRBJ2-5; the D gene is possibly TRBD1 (5 bases). With 1 base removed from V and 4 bases from J, the gap between germline ends came to 7 bases. The germline V gene has CDR1 SGHDN and CDR2 FVKESK. This CDR3 is built from 13 residues. The CDR3, as DNA: TGTGCCAGCAGCCAAGTAGGGGCAGAGACCCAGTACTTC. Translated, it gives CASSQVGAETQYF.

This clonotype has more than one count but fewer than ten. V gene TRBV20-1 combines with J gene TRBJ2-7; TRBD2 matches at 10 bases. V was pared by 0 bases and J by 10 bases, with 12 bases of the junction left unmatched. Germline values: CDR1 DFQATT, CDR2 SNEGSKA (reference sequence). This CDR3 is built from 15 residues. The CDR3 sequence: CSARDVAGGLDNQYV. The CDR3 region has the DNA TGCAGTGCTAGAGATGTAGCGGGGGGTCTAGATAATCAGTACGTC.

This clonotype was observed many times. V gene TRBV20-1 combines with J gene TRBJ2-2; 11 nucleotides align to TRBD2. V gave up 3 bases and J gave up 5 bases; unmatched junction bases: 8. This CDR3 region has 16 residues. CDR1 DFQATT and CDR2 SNEGSKA come from the germline V gene (reference sequence). CDR3 DNA sequence: TGCAGTGCTAGGACCGGGACTAGCGGAGCGACCGGGGAGCTGTTTTTT. Amino acids: CSARTGTSGATGELFF.

This clonotype has only a few counts. V gene TRBV12-3 or TRBV12-4 combines with J gene TRBJ2-5, with D hard to call. This CDR3 is built from 12 residues. Trimming cost V 7 bases and J 4 bases, with 10 bases left between them. The CDR3 reads CASTSPPETQYF. In DNA form, the CDR3 reads TGTGCCAGCACGTCTCCCCCAGAGACCCAGTACTTC.

This clonotype was picked up a small number of times. The V gene is TRBV24-1, the J gene TRBJ2-1, with 10 nucleotides matching TRBD2. The CDR3 consists of 12 residues. Unmatched junction bases numbered 3, after V lost 1 base and J lost 16 bases. From germline, CDR1 is KGHDR and CDR2 SFDVKD. This chain's CDR3 is CATSDFGTSVFF. The CDR3 DNA reads TGTGCCACCAGTGATTTCGGGACTAGCGTCTTCTTC.

The V gene is TRBV24-1, the J gene TRBJ2-1; unclear D gene. The germline gives CDR1 KGHDR, CDR2 SFDVKD. This CDR3 region has 13 residues. V dropped 3 bases and J dropped 4 bases, with 6 bases sitting between them. CDR3 nucleotide sequence: TGTGCCACCAGTGATGCTAGTTACAATGAGCAGTTCTTC. As protein: CATSDASYNEQFF.

J is TRBJ2-5 and V is TRBV29-1; D is possibly TRBD1 or TRBD2 (5 bases each). The length of the CDR3 is 11 residues. Germline V lookup: CDR1 SQVTM, CDR2 ANQGSEA. V dropped 4 bases and J dropped 4 bases, with 7 bases sitting between them. As DNA, the CDR3 is TGCAGCGTTGCAGGGAGAGAGACCCAGTACTTC. This encodes CSVAGRETQYF.

This clonotype was counted many times. This rearrangement joins TRBV4-1 to TRBJ2-3; 12 bases fit TRBD2. Germline V gene data show CDR1 as MGHRA and CDR2 as YSYEKL. The CDR3 has 17 amino acids. J gave up 4 bases and V 5 bases, and 10 bases lay outside the gene matches. In nucleotides, the CDR3 is TGCGCCAGCAGCAAGAGCGGGACTAGCGGGTCCTCAGATACGCAGTATTTT. Translation: CASSKSGTSGSSDTQYF.

The rearrangement uses TRBV9 and TRBJ2-7; the match to TRBD2 covers 11 bases. The germline gives CDR1 SGDLS, CDR2 YYNGEE. This CDR3 comprises 16 residues. J lost 4 bases, V lost 4 bases, and 10 bases had no gene match. The CDR3 spells CASSPQPGLAAYEQYF. The CDR3 DNA follows: TGTGCCAGCAGCCCACAACCGGGACTAGCGGCATACGAGCAGTACTTC. Full variable domain (outside the CDR3, taken from reference TRBV9 and TRBJ2-7): DSGVTQTPKHLITATGQRVTLRCSPRSGDLSVYWYQQSLDQGLQFLIQYYNGEERAKGNILERFSAQQFPDLHSELNLSSLELGDSALYFCASSPQPGLAAYEQYFGPGTRLTVT.

The rearrangement links TRBV6-6 to TRBJ1-2; 8 bases are a match to TRBD1. The length of the CDR3 is 13 residues. The ends lost 6 bases at V and 8 bases at J; junction bases unmatched: 8. Germline lookup yields CDR1 MNHNY and CDR2 SVGAGI (reference sequence). The CDR3 sequence is CASSPDRDRGYTF. The CDR3 DNA follows: TGTGCCAGCAGCCCTGACAGGGACAGGGGCTACACCTTC.

This clonotype showed up many times. The rearrangement joins TRBV4-1 to TRBJ2-1, with D unresolved. Germline V gives CDR1 MGHRA, CDR2 YSYEKL. The CDR3 contains 13 residues. The ends were cut back, 0 bases at V and 6 bases at J, with 6 bases in the middle. The CDR3 loop reads CASSQDRSNEQFF. CDR3 in DNA: TGCGCCAGCAGCCAAGATCGTAGCAATGAGCAGTTCTTC.

This clonotype showed up just a few times. The chain couples TRBV5-1 to TRBJ2-7; 8 positions match TRBD2. The CDR3 loop spans 15 amino acids. CDR1 is SGHRS and CDR2 is YFSETQ in the germline V gene. The junction had 8 bases not matched to a gene; V was cut back by 4 bases and J by 2 bases. In nucleotides, the CDR3 is TGCGCCAGCAGCACCTTAGCGGGACTGGCCTACGAGCAGTACTTC. Protein: CASSTLAGLAYEQYF.